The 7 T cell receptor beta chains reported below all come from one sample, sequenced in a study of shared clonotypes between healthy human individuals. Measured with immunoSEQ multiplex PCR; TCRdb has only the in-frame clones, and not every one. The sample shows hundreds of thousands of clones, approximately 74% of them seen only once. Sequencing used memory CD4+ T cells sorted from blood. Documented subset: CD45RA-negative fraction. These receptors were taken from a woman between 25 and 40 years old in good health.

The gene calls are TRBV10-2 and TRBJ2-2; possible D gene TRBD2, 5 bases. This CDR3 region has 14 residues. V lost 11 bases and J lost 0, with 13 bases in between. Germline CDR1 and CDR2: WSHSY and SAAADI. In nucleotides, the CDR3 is TGCGCCTCCCGGGGTATGACGAACACCGGGGAGCTGTTTTTT. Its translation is CASRGMTNTGELFF.

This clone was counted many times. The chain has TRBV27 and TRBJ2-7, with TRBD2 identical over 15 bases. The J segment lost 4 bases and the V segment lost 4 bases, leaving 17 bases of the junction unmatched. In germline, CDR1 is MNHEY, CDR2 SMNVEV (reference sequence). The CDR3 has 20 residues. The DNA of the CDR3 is TGTGCCAGCAGTTCCCAACGGACTAGCGGGAGGGTAACGCCGAGGTACGAGCAGTACTTC. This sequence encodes CASSSQRTSGRVTPRYEQYF.

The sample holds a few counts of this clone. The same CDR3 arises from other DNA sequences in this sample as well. CDR3 loop: CASSESNQPQHF. The CDR3, as DNA: TGTGCCAGCAGTGAGTCGAATCAGCCCCAGCATTTT. This rearrangement joins TRBV2 to TRBJ1-5; D uncertain. CDR3 size: 12 residues. V was clipped by 3 bases and J by 4 bases, with 4 bases between them. Germline lookup yields CDR1 SNHLY and CDR2 FYNNEI. The full variable domain, with the rest looked up from reference TRBV2 and TRBJ1-5, is EPEVTQTPSHQVTQMGQEVILRCVPISNHLYFYWYRQILGQKVEFLVSFYNNEISEKSEIFDDQFSVERPDGSNFTLKIRSTKLEDSAMYFCASSESNQPQHFGDGTRLSIL.

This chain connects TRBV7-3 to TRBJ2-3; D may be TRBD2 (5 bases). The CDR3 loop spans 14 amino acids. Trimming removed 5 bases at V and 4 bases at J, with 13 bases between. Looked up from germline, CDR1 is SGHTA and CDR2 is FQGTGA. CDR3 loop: CASSPDSVADTQYF. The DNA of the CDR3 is TGTGCCAGCAGCCCGGACTCAGTAGCAGATACGCAGTATTTT.

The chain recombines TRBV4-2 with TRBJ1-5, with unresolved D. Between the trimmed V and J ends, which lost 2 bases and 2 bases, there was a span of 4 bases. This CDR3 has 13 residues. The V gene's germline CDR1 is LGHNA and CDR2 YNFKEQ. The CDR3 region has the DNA TGTGCCAGCAGCCAAACTCGCAATCAGCCCCAGCATTTT. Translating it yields CASSQTRNQPQHF.

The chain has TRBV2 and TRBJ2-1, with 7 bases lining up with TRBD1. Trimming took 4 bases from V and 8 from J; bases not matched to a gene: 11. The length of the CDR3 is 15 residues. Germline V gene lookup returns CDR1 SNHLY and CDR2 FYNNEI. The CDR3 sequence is CASSVYSRGFDEQFF. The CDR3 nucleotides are TGTGCCAGCAGTGTGTATTCCAGGGGGTTCGATGAGCAGTTCTTC.

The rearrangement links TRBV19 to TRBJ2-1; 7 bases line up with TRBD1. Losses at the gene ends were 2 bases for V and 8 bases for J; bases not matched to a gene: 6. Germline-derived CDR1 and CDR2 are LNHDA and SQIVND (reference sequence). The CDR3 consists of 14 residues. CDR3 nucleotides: TGTGCCAGTAGTATAAGGCAGCAGGGGGATGAGCAGTTCTTC. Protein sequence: CASSIRQQGDEQFF.